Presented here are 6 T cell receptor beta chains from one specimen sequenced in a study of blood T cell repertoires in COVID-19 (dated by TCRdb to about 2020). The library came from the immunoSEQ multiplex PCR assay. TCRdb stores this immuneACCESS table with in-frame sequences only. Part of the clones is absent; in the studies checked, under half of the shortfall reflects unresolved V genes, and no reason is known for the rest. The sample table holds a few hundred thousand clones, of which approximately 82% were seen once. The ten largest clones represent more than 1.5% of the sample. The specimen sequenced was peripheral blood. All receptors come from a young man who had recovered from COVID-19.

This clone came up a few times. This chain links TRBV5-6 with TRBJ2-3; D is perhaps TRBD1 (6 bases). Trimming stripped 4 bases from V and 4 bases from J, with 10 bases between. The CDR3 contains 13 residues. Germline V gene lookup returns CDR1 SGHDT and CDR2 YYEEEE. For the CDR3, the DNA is TGTGCCAGCAGCCGACAGGATTCAGATACGCAGTATTTT. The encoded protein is CASSRQDSDTQYF.

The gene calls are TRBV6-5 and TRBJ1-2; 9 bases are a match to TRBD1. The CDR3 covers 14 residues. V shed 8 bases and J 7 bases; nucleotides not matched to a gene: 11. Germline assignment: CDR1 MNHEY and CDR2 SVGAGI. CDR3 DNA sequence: TGTGCCAGCCAGGGGACAGGGACCTTCGGTGGCTACACCTTC. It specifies CASQGTGTFGGYTF.

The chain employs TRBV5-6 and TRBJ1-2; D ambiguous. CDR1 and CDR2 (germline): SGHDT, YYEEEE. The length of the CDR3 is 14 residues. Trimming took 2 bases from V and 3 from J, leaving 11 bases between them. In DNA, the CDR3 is TGTGCCAGCAGCTTTCCCCAGTCCTACTATGGCTACACCTTC. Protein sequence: CASSFPQSYYGYTF.

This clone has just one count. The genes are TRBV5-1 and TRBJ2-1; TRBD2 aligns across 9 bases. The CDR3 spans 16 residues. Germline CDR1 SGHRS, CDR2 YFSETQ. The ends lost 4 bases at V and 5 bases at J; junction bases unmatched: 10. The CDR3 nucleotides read TGCGCCAGCAGCCTACAGGGTGGCGGGGGGGACAATGAGCAGTTCTTC. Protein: CASSLQGGGGDNEQFF.

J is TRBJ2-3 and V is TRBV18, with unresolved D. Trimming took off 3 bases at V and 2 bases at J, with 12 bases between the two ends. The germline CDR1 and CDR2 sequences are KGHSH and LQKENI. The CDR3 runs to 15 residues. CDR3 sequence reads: CASSPNRESTDTQYF. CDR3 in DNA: TGTGCCAGCTCACCGAACAGAGAATCCACAGATACGCAGTATTTT. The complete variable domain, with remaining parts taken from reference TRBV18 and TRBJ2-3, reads NAGVMQNPRHLVRRRGQEARLRCSPMKGHSHVYWYRQLPEEGLKFMVYLQKENIIDESGMPKERFSAEFPKEGPSILRIQQVVRGDSAAYFCASSPNRESTDTQYFGPGTRLTVL.

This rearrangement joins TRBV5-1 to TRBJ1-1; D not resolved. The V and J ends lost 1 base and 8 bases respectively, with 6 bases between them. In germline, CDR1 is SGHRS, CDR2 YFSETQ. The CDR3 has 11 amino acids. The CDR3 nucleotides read TGCGCCAGCAGCTTGCGCGGGGAAGCTTTCTTT. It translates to CASSLRGEAFF.